Listed below are T cell receptor beta chains from one sample, sequenced in a study of beta chain features in type 1 diabetes. Sequencing used immunoSEQ multiplex PCR; TCRdb keeps in-frame clones, though not all of them. The profile shows 500,000 to 800,000 clones, 9.5% to 15% of them singletons. What was sequenced was naive CD4+ T cells from blood. Receptors were obtained from a man aged 25-45 years with type 1 diabetes. CDR3s include the opening cysteine and the closing phenylalanine or tryptophan. Fields, in order: J gene, V gene, CDR3 protein.

TRBJ1-4 | TRBV7-9 | CASSTSGTGEKLFF
TRBJ2-6 | TRBV28 | CASSIGISGANVLTF
TRBJ1-5 | TRBV7-9 | CASSLLSSNQPQHF
TRBJ2-3 | TRBV7-8 | CASSQGRAIPYF
TRBJ2-5 | TRBV30 | CAWSKGQLQETQYF
TRBJ1-1 | TRBV5-1 | CASSTFGANTEAFF
- | TRBV5-6 | CATTRTGSSYEQYF
TRBJ1-5 | TRBV7-3 | CASSPQGRASNQPQHF
TRBJ2-7 | TRBV30 | CAWSAGGYEQYF
TRBJ1-1 | TRBV7-3 | CASSFNRNTEAFF
TRBJ2-3 | TRBV6-1 | CASSEGQPADTQYF
TRBJ2-1 | TRBV6-5 | CASSSEWAYNEQFF
TRBJ2-6 | TRBV7-3 | CASSPSSGANVLTF
TRBJ2-2 | TRBV7-9 | CASSLYRTRNTGELFF
TRBJ2-1 | TRBV2 | CASSEVVARNEQFF
TRBJ2-5 | TRBV2 | CASRGAGNQETQYF
TRBJ2-1 | TRBV5-6 | CASSLSLAGVNEQFF
TRBJ2-7 | TRBV7-2 | CASSLSLAGPKTSEQYF
TRBJ2-3 | TRBV30 | CAWSFLGLAGTDTQYF
TRBJ2-5 | TRBV7-9 | CASSQARAGPLETQYF
TRBJ2-7 | TRBV19 | CASSRRGVDEGQYF
TRBJ1-4 | TRBV25-1 | CASSDPASEKLFF
TRBJ2-1 | TRBV10-3 | CAISEGSRNEQFF
TRBJ1-1 | TRBV27 | CASSFPGNTEAFF
TRBJ2-1 | TRBV20-1 | CSAGYNEQFF
TRBJ1-2 | TRBV7-8 | CASSSQGNNYGYTF
TRBJ1-2 | TRBV7-9 | CASSFSGDGYTF
TRBJ1-5 | TRBV9 | CASSVDSSNQPQHF
TRBJ2-3 | TRBV7-2 | CASSSGQGDTQYF
TRBJ1-5 | TRBV29-1 | CSVGEGFFQPQHF
TRBJ2-3 | TRBV6-5 | CASSYLAGTDTQYF
TRBJ2-5 | TRBV9 | CASSVGTSRLQETQYF
TRBJ2-3 | TRBV10-1 | CASSDRSVEAQYF
TRBJ1-2 | TRBV11-2 | CASSLAGGYYGYTF
TRBJ1-3 | TRBV5-6 | CASSFISGNTIYF
TRBJ1-6 | TRBV30 | CAWSVRTGTDNSPLHF
TRBJ2-3 | TRBV2 | CASSRPTSGYTDTQYF
TRBJ1-2 | TRBV12-5 | CASGLSTQGSYTF
TRBJ2-5 | TRBV5-4 | CASSLELAGEETQYF
TRBJ2-6 | TRBV4-3 | CASSLAGSGANVLTF
TRBJ2-7 | TRBV6-5 | CASTRGRGHYEQYF